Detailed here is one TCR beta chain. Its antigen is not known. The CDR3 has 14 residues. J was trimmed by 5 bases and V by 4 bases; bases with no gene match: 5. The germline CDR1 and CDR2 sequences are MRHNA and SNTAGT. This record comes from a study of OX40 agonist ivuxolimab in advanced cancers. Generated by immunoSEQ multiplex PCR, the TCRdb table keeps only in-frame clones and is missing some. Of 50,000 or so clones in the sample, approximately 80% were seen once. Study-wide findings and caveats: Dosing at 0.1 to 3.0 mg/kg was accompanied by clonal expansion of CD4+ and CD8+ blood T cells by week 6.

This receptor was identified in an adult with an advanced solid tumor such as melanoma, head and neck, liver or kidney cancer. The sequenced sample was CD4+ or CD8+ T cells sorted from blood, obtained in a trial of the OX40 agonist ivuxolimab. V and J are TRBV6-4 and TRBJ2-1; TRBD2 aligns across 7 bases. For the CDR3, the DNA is TGTGCCAGCAGTGTGGGGGGGATTAACAATGAGCAGTTCTTC. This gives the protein CASSVGGINNEQFF.